This is a list of T cell receptor beta chains from one sample in a study of blood T cell repertoires in COVID-19. The repertoire was sequenced with immunoSEQ multiplex PCR; TCRdb's copy has only in-frame clones and lacks some. The sample lists around 150,000 clones, approximately 88% occurring once. The sample was peripheral blood. All receptors derive from a man in his 70s with acute or convalescent COVID-19. CDR3s include the opening cysteine and the closing phenylalanine or tryptophan. A D gene is named only where the DNA matches it firmly. The size field is filled for only some rows; it gives once, few, many or a size class.

- - TRBJ2-7 TRBV5-1 CASSQEGPDEQYF TGCGCCAGCAGCCAGGAGGGACCGGACGAGCAGTACTTC
- TRBD2 TRBJ2-1 TRBV27 CASSLSVASGRSGNEQFF TGTGCCAGCAGTTTATCGGTGGCTAGCGGGAGGTCGGGAAATGAGCAGTTCTTC
- TRBD1 TRBJ2-7 TRBV28 CASRQRTGGGHEQYF TGTGCCAGCAGGCAACGGACAGGGGGCGGCCACGAGCAGTACTTC
few - TRBJ2-2 TRBV5-1 CASTFYGTGELFF TGCGCCAGCACCTTCTACGGCACCGGGGAGCTGTTTTTT
- - TRBJ2-7 TRBV5-1 CASSLIPGGNNEQYF TGCGCCAGCAGCTTAATTCCTGGAGGGAACAACGAGCAGTACTTC
- TRBD1 TRBJ1-6 TRBV19 CASKGTGTSPLHF TGTGCCAGTAAAGGGACAGGGACTTCACCCCTCCACTTT
few TRBD2 TRBJ2-7 TRBV7-9 CASSWAREGREQYF TGTGCCAGCAGCTGGGCCCGGGAGGGTCGGGAGCAGTACTTC
- - TRBJ2-2 TRBV19 CASNPLQEAGELFF TGTGCCAGTAACCCCCTCCAGGAGGCCGGGGAGCTGTTTTTT
- - TRBJ2-7 TRBV7-9 CASSFAQTGGDEQYF TGTGCCAGCAGCTTTGCACAGACTGGCGGGGACGAGCAGTACTTC
- - TRBJ2-3 TRBV7-6 CASSAVDSTTDTQYF TGTGCCAGCAGCGCCGTCGACTCCACCACAGATACGCAGTATTTT
- - TRBJ1-1 TRBV29-1 CSVTNRVADTEAFF TGCAGCGTCACCAACAGGGTGGCTGACACTGAAGCTTTCTTT
- TRBD2 TRBJ2-1 TRBV10-3 CAIRDLAGGGNEQFF TGTGCCATCAGGGACCTAGCGGGAGGGGGGAATGAGCAGTTCTTC
- - TRBJ2-1 TRBV6-6 CASSYMRVEQFF TGTGCCAGCAGTTATATGCGGGTTGAGCAGTTCTTC
- TRBD2 TRBJ2-1 TRBV19 CASSEGLAPREQFF TGTGCCAGTAGCGAAGGACTAGCTCCTAGGGAGCAGTTCTTC
once TRBD2 TRBJ2-5 TRBV7-2 CASTSGASGIQETQYF TGTGCCAGCACCTCCGGGGCTAGCGGGATCCAAGAGACCCAGTACTTC
- - TRBJ1-5 TRBV4-1 CASSQGPRVENQPQHF TGCGCCAGCAGCCAAGGTCCCAGGGTGGAGAATCAGCCCCAGCATTTT
- TRBD2 TRBJ2-3 TRBV9 CASSWGLAGGGTDTQYF TGTGCCAGCAGCTGGGGACTAGCGGGAGGCGGCACAGATACGCAGTATTTT
- TRBD1 TRBJ1-5 TRBV4-2 CASSPTVGQGDQPQHF TGTGCCAGCAGCCCGACGGTAGGTCAGGGGGATCAGCCCCAGCATTTT
- - TRBJ2-3 TRBV7-9 CASSLWEATQYF TGTGCCAGCAGCTTATGGGAGGCTACGCAGTATTTT
- - TRBJ2-7 TRBV7-9 CASSSNRVDEQYF TGTGCCAGCAGCTCAAACAGGGTCGACGAGCAGTACTTC
- - TRBJ2-2 TRBV5-4 CASSLERGAVTGELFF TGTGCCAGCAGCTTGGAACGGGGGGCTGTCACCGGGGAGCTGTTTTTT
- - TRBJ2-7 TRBV15 CATSRETNREQYF TGTGCCACCAGCAGAGAAACCAACAGAGAGCAGTACTTC
- - TRBJ1-1 TRBV6-5 CASSYSTQAGGEAFF TGTGCCAGCAGTTACTCGACGCAGGCGGGTGGCGAAGCTTTCTTT
- TRBD2 TRBJ2-3 TRBV6-6 CASSRAGGGTDTQYF TGTGCCAGCAGCAGAGCGGGAGGAGGCACAGATACGCAGTATTTT
- - TRBJ1-1 TRBV28 CASGTTATNTEAFF TGTGCCAGCGGTACGACAGCTACTAACACTGAAGCTTTCTTT
- - TRBJ2-7 TRBV7-8 CASSYAGQHYEQYF TGTGCCAGCAGCTACGCGGGACAGCACTACGAGCAGTACTTC
- TRBD2 TRBJ2-7 TRBV24-1 CATSDQAGAPLYEQYF TGTGCCACCAGTGACCAAGCGGGGGCTCCCCTCTACGAGCAGTACTTC
few - TRBJ1-1 TRBV28 CASIGNTEAFF TGTGCCAGCATCGGGAACACTGAAGCTTTCTTT
- - TRBJ1-4 TRBV9 CASSVGSLGEKLFF TGTGCCAGCAGCGTCGGGAGTCTGGGTGAAAAACTGTTTTTT
once - TRBJ2-2 TRBV7-9 CASSFGTPQDGELFF TGTGCCAGCAGCTTCGGGACACCTCAGGACGGGGAGCTGTTTTTT
- - TRBJ1-1 TRBV3-1/TRBV3-2 CASSQDVQVPRAFF TGTGCCAGCAGCCAAGATGTGCAGGTCCCCAGGGCTTTCTTT
once TRBD1 TRBJ1-4 TRBV5-1 CASSLNVGQGDEKLFF TGCGCCAGCAGCTTGAATGTGGGACAGGGCGATGAAAAACTGTTTTTT
- - TRBJ2-1 TRBV2 CASRGQTSYNEQFF TGTGCCAGCAGAGGACAGACCTCCTACAATGAGCAGTTCTTC
- - TRBJ2-7 TRBV12-3/TRBV12-4 CASSLDSPAQYF TGTGCCAGCAGCTTGGACTCCCCGGCGCAGTACTTC
once - TRBJ1-2 TRBV12-3/TRBV12-4 CASGGGHYGYTF TGTGCCAGCGGGGGGGGGCACTATGGCTACACCTTC
- TRBD1 TRBJ1-5 TRBV12-5 CASGTGGNQPQHF TGTGCTAGTGGGACAGGGGGCAATCAGCCCCAGCATTTT
once - TRBJ1-3 TRBV7-9 CASSLERSGNTIYF TGTGCCAGCAGCTTAGAGAGGTCTGGAAACACCATATATTTT
once - TRBJ1-3 TRBV4-2 CASSQVGGVDGTSGNTIYF TGTGCCAGCAGCCAAGTTGGGGGGGTCGACGGGACCTCTGGAAACACCATATATTTT
- - TRBJ2-3 TRBV7-8 CASSLGGQETDTQYF TGTGCCAGCAGCTTAGGGGGGCAGGAGACAGATACGCAGTATTTT
- TRBD1 TRBJ1-6 TRBV19 CASIGTGLMSLHF TGTGCCAGTATCGGGACAGGATTGATGTCCCTCCACTTT
- TRBD1 TRBJ1-6 TRBV5-6 CASSRGTGSGSYNSPLHF TGTGCCAGCAGCCGGGGGACAGGGTCGGGCTCCTATAATTCACCCCTCCACTTT
- - TRBJ2-2 TRBV19 CASSIGQNTGELFF TGTGCCAGTAGTATAGGGCAGAACACCGGGGAGCTGTTTTTT
once TRBD2 TRBJ2-1 TRBV6-5 CALSGGSSYNEQFF TGTGCTCTGAGCGGGGGAAGCTCCTACAATGAGCAGTTCTTC
- - TRBJ1-2 TRBV6-5 CASRSAGNPNYGYTF TGTGCCAGCAGATCGGCAGGTAACCCTAACTATGGCTACACCTTC
- TRBD2 TRBJ2-5 TRBV4-2 CASSQAGQERGETQYF TGTGCCAGCAGCCAAGCGGGCCAGGAGCGGGGAGAGACCCAGTACTTC
- TRBD1 TRBJ1-1 TRBV27 CASSLLGQGGAFF TGTGCCAGCAGTTTATTGGGACAGGGTGGGGCTTTCTTT
- TRBD2 TRBJ2-7 TRBV7-2 CASSLAASGGSTYEQYF TGTGCCAGCAGCTTAGCGGCTAGCGGGGGTTCAACCTACGAGCAGTACTTC
- - TRBJ1-4 TRBV30 CAWRRIREQYATNEKLFF TGTGCCTGGAGACGGATCAGGGAACAATATGCAACTAATGAAAAACTGTTTTTT
- TRBD1 TRBJ2-7 TRBV5-6 CASSLVPGQGQQYF TGTGCCAGCAGCTTGGTCCCGGGACAGGGACAGCAGTACTTC
- TRBD1 TRBJ2-1 TRBV10-3 CAISEWDRVHEQFF TGTGCCATCAGTGAGTGGGACAGGGTCCATGAGCAGTTCTTC
- TRBD1 TRBJ2-2 TRBV7-3 CASSLYGTGDAGELFF TGTGCCAGCAGCTTATATGGGACAGGGGATGCCGGGGAGCTGTTTTTT
- - TRBJ1-2 TRBV2 CASSDVNQGTYGYTF TGTGCCAGCAGTGATGTCAATCAGGGCACCTATGGCTACACCTTC
- - TRBJ1-5 TRBV18 CASSPGEGGQPQHF TGTGCCAGCTCACCGGGGGAGGGGGGACAGCCCCAGCATTTT
- - TRBJ2-1 TRBV5-1 CASSPQGREQFF TGCGCCAGCAGCCCCCAGGGTCGGGAGCAGTTCTTC
- TRBD1 TRBJ1-1 TRBV6-1 CASSETGVWTEAFF TGTGCCAGCAGTGAAACAGGGGTCTGGACTGAAGCTTTCTTT
- TRBD1 TRBJ1-2 TRBV5-1 CASSVGTGERGYTF TGCGCCAGCAGCGTAGGGACAGGCGAGAGGGGCTACACCTTC